Each of the 11 T cell receptor beta chains below was sequenced from the same sample in a study of radiation and T cells in renal cell carcinoma. The time point was: baseline pretreatment blood. Treatment here: 15 Gy SBRT to primary tumor, nephrectomy 4 weeks later. Using immunoSEQ multiplex PCR, the repertoire was profiled, and TCRdb retains in-frame clones only, with some absent. The table lists roughly 120,000 clones, about four fifths of them singletons, with around 3% in the top ten. This sample comprised blood, obtained from a patient whose treatment included radiotherapy and nephrectomy. These receptors originate from a woman in her sixties with renal cell carcinoma.

The chain combines TRBV5-4 with TRBJ2-3; unclear D gene. Germline lookup yields CDR1 SGHNT and CDR2 YYREEE (reference sequence). The CDR3 is 17 amino acids. V shed 0 bases and J shed 5 bases, with 19 bases lying between them. CDR3 amino acids: CASSLGAKAAVGDTQYF. In nucleotides, the CDR3 is TGTGCCAGCAGCTTGGGGGCCAAGGCTGCCGTCGGAGATACGCAGTATTTT.

J is TRBJ2-5 and V is TRBV4-1; a weak D match, TRBD1 (5 bases). The DNA end is more similar to TRBJ2-7, so the J call may be wrong. Per the germline V gene, CDR1 is MGHRA and CDR2 is YSYEKL. This CDR3 is built from 14 residues. The CDR3 is CASSPQGNSYEQYF. CDR3 nucleotides: TGCGCCAGCAGCCCTCAGGGTAACTCCTACGAGCAGTACTTC.

The gene calls are TRBV7-2 and TRBJ1-1; 7 bases match TRBD1. The ends lost 5 bases at V and 6 bases at J; junction bases unmatched: 9. Looked up from germline, CDR1 is SGHTA and CDR2 is FQGNSA. This CDR3 is 14 amino acids long. CDR3 nucleotides: TGTGCCAGCAGCCCGTATACAGGGACAGCTGAAGCTTTCTTT. The encoded protein is CASSPYTGTAEAFF.

V is TRBV20-1 and J is TRBJ2-7; 8 bases agree with TRBD1. The CDR3 totals 10 residues. After removal of 6 bases from V and 11 bases from J, the junction contained 6 bases not matched to a gene. Per germline, CDR1 DFQATT and CDR2 SNEGSKA (reference sequence). The CDR3 is CSAAKDREYF. The CDR3 DNA is TGCAGTGCCGCAAAGGACAGGGAGTACTTC.

This clone showed up many times. The chain carries TRBV7-6 and TRBJ1-1; 11 bases are shared with TRBD1. CDR3 length: 16 residues. Germline CDR1 and CDR2: SGHVS and FNYEAQ. The junction had 9 bases not matched to a gene; V was cut back by 6 bases and J by 3 bases. The CDR3 here is CASSSGTGGMDTEAFF. The CDR3 region has the DNA TGTGCCAGCAGTTCGGGGACAGGGGGTATGGACACTGAAGCTTTCTTT.

The gene calls are TRBV7-3 and TRBJ1-2, with a tentative D call TRBD1 (5 bases). The V gene lost 3 bases and the J gene lost 2 bases, with 13 bases spanning the gap. The CDR3 runs to 15 residues. Germline CDR1 SGHTA, CDR2 FQGTGA. CDR3 sequence (DNA): TGTGCCAGCAGCTTGAGCCCAGGGCAGAACTATGGCTACACCTTC. It specifies CASSLSPGQNYGYTF.

The chain couples TRBV19 to TRBJ1-2; 11 nucleotides match TRBD1. This CDR3 is built from 14 residues. V trimming: 5 bases; J trimming: 7 bases; junction bases outside the gene matches: 6. CDR1 is LNHDA, CDR2 SQIVND, per germline (reference sequence). The CDR3 is CASSADRGLGGYTF. As DNA, the CDR3 is TGTGCCAGTAGTGCGGACAGGGGGCTCGGTGGCTACACCTTC.

This chain joins TRBV7-9 and TRBJ1-6, with a tentative D call TRBD1 (6 bases). V shed 5 bases and J shed 4 bases, with 18 bases lying between them. This CDR3 is 17 amino acids long. CDR1 SEHNR and CDR2 FQNEAQ come from the germline V gene (reference sequence). The chain's CDR3 is CASSNEISGVYNSPLHF. CDR3 sequence (DNA): TGTGCCAGCAGCAACGAAATCTCAGGGGTATATAATTCACCCCTCCACTTT.

V is TRBV4-1 and J is TRBJ1-3; D ambiguous. This CDR3 comprises 18 residues. Trimming removed 0 bases from V and 0 bases from J, with 15 bases in between. The germline V gene has CDR1 MGHRA and CDR2 YSYEKL. Here the CDR3 DNA reads TGCGCCAGCAGCCAAGATCCTCTGACTATGAACTCTGGAAACACCATATATTTT. This sequence encodes CASSQDPLTMNSGNTIYF.

This clone has just one count. This chain connects TRBV9 to TRBJ1-2, with TRBD1 identical over 8 bases. The V segment lost 3 bases and the J segment 5 bases; nucleotides outside the gene matches: 9. CDR3 length: 15 amino acids. CDR1 SGDLS and CDR2 YYNGEE come from the germline V gene. The CDR3 region is CASSAQTGGPYGYTF. The CDR3 coding sequence is TGTGCCAGCAGCGCCCAAACAGGGGGACCTTATGGCTACACCTTC.

V is TRBV13 and J is TRBJ1-1, with TRBD1 matching over 7 bases. CDR1 is PRHDT, CDR2 FYEKMQ, per germline (reference sequence). The CDR3 covers 15 residues. With 1 base clipped from V and 4 bases from J, the junction kept 6 bases outside the gene matches. The CDR3 coding sequence is TGTGCCAGCAGCTTAGAGGCAGGGGGTTTCACTGAAGCTTTCTTT. Translated, it gives CASSLEAGGFTEAFF.